These 29 T cell receptor beta chains came from one sample sequenced in a study of T-cell memory formation after mild COVID-19 (dated by TCRdb to the early 2020s). The library was made by 5' RACE. TCRdb lists the instrument as Illumina NovaSeq 6000. Clones were called with MiXCR by TCRdb after fastp trimmed the public reads at Q25, and only in-frame beta chains were retained. Each record represents a unique CDR3 protein, reported with the most common genes and DNA among its rows. This sample holds 180,000 or so distinct CDR3 sequences; approximately 10% were observed only once. In total, the top ten clones hold 3% to 4% of the sample. The sample comprised PBMCs or a T cell subset sorted from them (not recorded which). The receptors originated from a man between 18 and 29 years old who had mild COVID-19 (a few samples of this study predate the infection). The sample titles of this study are shuffled in the database, so cell type and time point are left out; the donor was told from shared clones.

The chain carries TRBV9 and TRBJ2-5; 12 bases agree with TRBD2. There are 15 residues in the CDR3. J was trimmed by 7 bases and V by 3 bases; bases with no gene match: 7. Germline assignment: CDR1 SGDLS and CDR2 YYNGEE. The CDR3 DNA sequence: TGTGCCAGCAGCGAAACTAGCGGGGGGCAGGGGACCCAGTACTTC. Its protein is CASSETSGGQGTQYF.

This clonotype was observed a handful of times. The V call is TRBV4-2, the J call TRBJ2-3; no definite D call. The V and J ends lost 4 bases and 8 bases respectively, with 13 bases between them. This CDR3 region has 13 residues. The V gene's germline CDR1 is LGHNA and CDR2 YNFKEQ. The CDR3 here is CASSLDLIGTQYF. The DNA of the CDR3 is TGTGCCAGCAGCCTAGATCTCATAGGTACGCAGTATTTT.

V is TRBV7-2 and J is TRBJ2-7; D perhaps matches TRBD1 (6 bases). Trimming took off 0 bases at V and 4 bases at J, with 10 bases between the two ends. The CDR3 extends over 14 amino acids. In germline, CDR1 is SGHTA, CDR2 FQGNSA. DNA of the CDR3: TGTGCCAGCAGCTTAGCGCTGGGGGCGTACGAGCAGTACTTC. This gives the protein CASSLALGAYEQYF.

CDR3: CASSYSTGARETQYF. The CDR3 region has the DNA TGTGCCAGCAGTTACTCGACAGGGGCCAGGGAGACCCAGTACTTC. The rearrangement joins TRBV6-5 to TRBJ2-5, with 8 bases lining up with TRBD1. Germline V CDR1 and CDR2: MNHEY, SVGAGI. This CDR3 comprises 15 residues. Trimming removed 0 bases from V and 5 bases from J; junction bases left unmatched: 5.

The chain employs TRBV9 and TRBJ1-1, with 7 bases lining up with TRBD1. This CDR3 contains 15 residues. Germline V gene data show CDR1 as SGDLS and CDR2 as YYNGEE. After removal of 3 bases from V and 3 bases from J, the junction contained 8 bases not matched to a gene. CDR3 region: CASSATTRGHTEAFF. The CDR3 DNA follows: TGTGCCAGCAGCGCCACGACAAGGGGGCACACTGAAGCTTTCTTT.

This chain links TRBV19 with TRBJ1-4, with TRBD1 matching 9 bases. Losses at the gene ends were 4 bases for V and 8 bases for J; bases not matched to a gene: 8. This CDR3 comprises 15 residues. Germline V CDR1 and CDR2: LNHDA, SQIVND (reference sequence). The CDR3 spells CASSNRDRVREKLFF. The CDR3 DNA sequence: TGTGCCAGTAGTAATCGGGACAGGGTACGAGAAAAACTGTTTTTT.

The rearrangement uses TRBV7-9 and TRBJ1-5, with 7 bases matching TRBD1. Germline values: CDR1 SEHNR, CDR2 FQNEAQ (reference sequence). The length of the CDR3 is 14 residues. Trimming removed 4 bases from V and 4 bases from J; junction bases left unmatched: 4. The CDR3 region is CASSWDSVNQPQHF. The CDR3 nucleotides read TGTGCCAGCAGCTGGGACAGTGTAAATCAGCCCCAGCATTTT.

CDR3 in amino acids: CASTPDTGTGELFF. For the CDR3, the DNA is TGCGCCAGCACCCCTGACACTGGCACCGGGGAGCTGTTTTTT. V usage is TRBV10-2 and J usage is TRBJ2-2; no definite D call. CDR1 and CDR2 from the germline V gene are WSHSY and SAAADI. This CDR3 is built from 14 residues. Deletions cut 7 bases from V and 4 bases from J, with 13 bases between.

V usage is TRBV28 and J usage is TRBJ2-7; tentative D call: TRBD2 (6 bases). The germline V and J ends were trimmed by 5 bases and 6 bases, with 23 bases remaining between them. Germline V gene sequence: CDR1 MDHEN, CDR2 SYDVKM. The CDR3 length is 16 residues. The CDR3 loop is CASSTSAGPPLPEQYF. The CDR3 bases are TGTGCCAGCAGTACCTCGGCGGGGCCTCCCCTACCCGAGCAGTACTTC.

CDR3 sequence (DNA): TGTGCCAGCAGCCCGGGGCCTAGCTCCTACGAGCAGTACTTC. Translated, it gives CASSPGPSSYEQYF. The gene calls are TRBV7-3 and TRBJ2-7; D is tentatively TRBD1 or TRBD2 (5 bases each). This CDR3 comprises 14 residues. Germline CDR1 reads SGHTA; CDR2 reads FQGTGA. Trimming cost V 5 bases and J 0 bases, with 11 bases left between them.

The V and J genes are TRBV6-5 and TRBJ1-1; D is ambiguous. V was cut by 6 bases and J by 0 bases, with 8 bases left in between. Germline V CDR1 and CDR2: MNHEY, SVGAGI. The CDR3 spans 13 residues. Here the CDR3 DNA reads TGTGCCAGCAGGCAGAGCATGAACACTGAAGCTTTCTTT. Its protein product is CASRQSMNTEAFF.

This clonotype occurred a few times. As DNA, the CDR3 is TGTGCCAGCAGTTGGGACAGGGGGCGCGAAGGCTACACCTTC. This translates into CASSWDRGREGYTF. The gene calls are TRBV6-5 and TRBJ1-2; 12 positions agree with TRBD1. V gave up 4 bases and J gave up 8 bases; unmatched junction bases: 5. The germline V gene encodes CDR1 MNHEY and CDR2 SVGAGI. The CDR3 spans 14 residues.

Only a few counts were recorded for this clonotype. This CDR3 reads CASSYSKDRSPLHF. The CDR3 DNA reads TGTGCCAGCAGTTACTCGAAGGACCGGAGTCCCCTCCACTTT. The V call is TRBV6-2 or TRBV6-3, the J call TRBJ1-6; D is undetermined. The CDR3 contains 14 residues. Trimming cost V 0 bases and J 13 bases, with 13 bases left between them. Germline V gene lookup returns CDR1 MNHEY and CDR2 SVGEGT.

This clonotype occurred many times. This CDR3 is CASSIGGGADTQYF. CDR3 DNA: TGTGCCAGCAGCATTGGGGGCGGCGCAGATACGCAGTATTTT. The rearrangement links TRBV27 to TRBJ2-3, with a tentative D call TRBD1 (6 bases). Trimming removed 6 bases at V and 4 bases at J, with 14 bases between. This CDR3 region has 14 residues. In germline, CDR1 is MNHEY, CDR2 SMNVEV (reference sequence).

This clonotype came up a few times. The chain is built from TRBV9 and TRBJ1-6; D is undetermined. The CDR3 loop spans 14 amino acids. From germline, CDR1 is SGDLS and CDR2 YYNGEE. Deletions cut 0 bases from V and 2 bases from J, with 3 bases between. The CDR3 is CASSVEAYNSPLHF. The CDR3 DNA follows: TGTGCCAGCAGCGTAGAGGCCTATAATTCACCCCTCCACTTT.

This clonotype was observed at least ten times. V usage is TRBV20-1 and J usage is TRBJ2-3; perhaps TRBD2 as D (6 bases). This CDR3 comprises 13 residues. Germline loops: CDR1 DFQATT, CDR2 SNEGSKA (reference sequence). Trimming removed 3 bases at V and 1 base at J, with 8 bases between. The CDR3 nucleotides are TGCAGTGCTAGCACGGGGGGCACAGATACGCAGTATTTT. Its translation: CSASTGGTDTQYF.

This clonotype has more than one count but fewer than ten. The chain links TRBV6-2 or TRBV6-3 to TRBJ1-2; D uncertain. There are 13 residues in the CDR3. Between the trimmed V and J ends, which lost 6 bases and 4 bases, there was a span of 12 bases. Germline CDR1 is MNHEY and CDR2 is SVGEGT. The CDR3, as DNA: TGTGCCAGCAGCCTTGACGGCCTCTATGGCTACACCTTC. Its protein product is CASSLDGLYGYTF.

This clonotype was found a few times. The V call is TRBV5-1, the J call TRBJ2-5; D tentatively fits TRBD1 or TRBD2 (6 bases each). Germline CDR1 and CDR2: SGHRS and YFSETQ. The V gene lost 2 bases and the J gene lost 5 bases, with 16 bases spanning the gap. The CDR3 is 15 amino acids. DNA for the CDR3: TGCGCCAGCAGCTTCGGGGGCCGAGGTACTGAGACCCAGTACTTC. Translated, it gives CASSFGGRGTETQYF.

The genes are TRBV28 and TRBJ2-2, with D unclear. In germline, CDR1 is MDHEN, CDR2 SYDVKM. The CDR3 is 12 residues long. V lost 7 bases, J lost 6 bases, and 9 bases lay in between. CDR3 region: CASKELSGELFF. DNA for the CDR3: TGTGCCAGCAAAGAGTTGTCCGGGGAGCTGTTTTTT.

The gene calls are TRBV3-1 and TRBJ2-7; D gene uncertain. V lost 5 bases and J 0 bases, leaving 11 bases between the germline ends. CDR1 and CDR2 (germline): LGHDT, YNNKEL (reference sequence). The CDR3 length is 14 residues. In DNA, the CDR3 is TGTGCCAGCAGCAAACTTACTATCTCCTACGAGCAGTACTTC. Translation gives CASSKLTISYEQYF.

Many counts were recorded for this clonotype. The J gene is TRBJ2-2, the V gene TRBV7-9; 14 nucleotides line up with TRBD2. V shed 5 bases, J shed 7 bases, and the junction held 9 bases outside the gene matches. The CDR3 runs to 17 residues. CDR1 SEHNR and CDR2 FQNEAQ come from the germline V gene (reference sequence). CDR3 coding DNA: TGTGCCAGCAGCCCCGGACTAGCGGGGGGATTGGACGGGGAGCTGTTTTTT. Translating it yields CASSPGLAGGLDGELFF.

This clonotype was seen ten or more times. The chain recombines TRBV11-3 with TRBJ2-2; weak D call: TRBD1 (6 bases). Germline V gives CDR1 SGHNT, CDR2 YENEEA. The V end lost 5 bases, the J end lost 4 bases, and 11 bases lay between the germline ends. This CDR3 is built from 14 residues. In DNA, the CDR3 is TGTGCCAGCAGCCGTGGACAGATCACCGGGGAGCTGTTTTTT. Translated: CASSRGQITGELFF.

The V and J genes are TRBV14 and TRBJ2-2; D is possibly TRBD2 (7 bases). Per the germline V gene, CDR1 is SGHDN and CDR2 is FVKESK. Trimming cost V 4 bases and J 5 bases, with 20 bases left between them. CDR3 length: 17 residues. CDR3 in DNA: TGTGCCAGCAGCCGCGGTCGGGGGGCCCCGGGGACCGGGGAGCTGTTTTTT. Translated: CASSRGRGAPGTGELFF.

The rearrangement uses TRBV5-1 and TRBJ2-7; 7 bases are a match to TRBD1. The CDR3 is 12 amino acids. CDR1 and CDR2 from the germline V gene are SGHRS and YFSETQ. The junction had 4 bases not matched to a gene; V was cut back by 4 bases and J by 6 bases. CDR3 bases: TGCGCCAGCAGCCATGGACAGGCCGAGCAGTACTTC. Translating gives CASSHGQAEQYF.

This clonotype was recorded a few times. The V call is TRBV5-1, the J call TRBJ1-2, with D unclear. This CDR3 has 12 residues. Germline V gene sequence: CDR1 SGHRS, CDR2 YFSETQ. Trimming removed 5 bases from V and 7 bases from J, with 12 bases in between. The CDR3 sequence: CASSTSVGGYTF. The CDR3 DNA sequence: TGCGCCAGCAGTACATCTGTTGGTGGCTACACCTTC.

The V call is TRBV20-1, the J call TRBJ2-3; 8 bases match TRBD1. The CDR3 runs to 18 residues. Germline CDR1 is DFQATT and CDR2 is SNEGSKA (reference sequence). V shed 5 bases and J 0 bases; nucleotides not matched to a gene: 16. The CDR3 here is CSASNPQGALRSTDTQYF. The CDR3 coding sequence is TGCAGTGCTTCAAATCCCCAGGGGGCCCTCCGAAGCACAGATACGCAGTATTTT.

The chain employs TRBV6-6 and TRBJ2-7; D call uncertain. Trimming stripped 6 bases from V and 3 bases from J, with 9 bases between. Germline V gene lookup returns CDR1 MNHNY and CDR2 SVGAGI (reference sequence). The CDR3 covers 12 residues. CDR3 DNA: TGTGCCAGCAGCCCCACGGTCTACGAGCAGTACGTC. As protein: CASSPTVYEQYV.

The rearrangement uses TRBV5-1 and TRBJ2-4; D possibly uses TRBD1 or TRBD2 (6 bases each). Germline CDR1 reads SGHRS; CDR2 reads YFSETQ. Trimming stripped 0 bases from V and 15 bases from J, with 19 bases between. The CDR3 totals 14 residues. CDR3 amino acids: CASSLEGGTTAGYF. CDR3 nucleotides: TGCGCCAGCAGCTTGGAGGGGGGTACGACCGCGGGGTACTTC.

This clonotype was detected a few times. This rearrangement joins TRBV5-1 to TRBJ1-2; D uncertain. Trimming stripped 2 bases from V and 0 bases from J, with 11 bases between. This CDR3 has 15 residues. Germline V gene data show CDR1 as SGHRS and CDR2 as YFSETQ. In nucleotides, the CDR3 is TGCGCCAGCAGCTTTTCGGTTCAAGCTAACTATGGCTACACCTTC. This sequence encodes CASSFSVQANYGYTF.